These 27 T cell receptor beta chains share one sample of origin, sequenced in a study of blood T cell repertoires in COVID-19. Profiling relied on immunoSEQ multiplex PCR, and the TCRdb table lists in-frame clones only, not all of them. The sample comprises a few hundred thousand clones, around nine tenths of which are singletons, and around 10% rests with the top ten. The specimen sequenced was peripheral blood. These receptors were collected from a man aged 35-49 years who had recovered from COVID-19.

The chain couples TRBV4-3 to TRBJ2-6, with unresolved D. The CDR3 covers 14 residues. The germline V gene has CDR1 LGHNA and CDR2 YSLEER. The ends were cut back, 5 bases at V and 0 bases at J, with 5 bases in the middle. CDR3 region: CASSSSSGANVLTF. For the CDR3, the DNA is TGCGCCAGCAGCTCTAGCTCTGGGGCCAACGTCCTGACTTTC.

This clone was seen only a few times. This chain joins TRBV27 and TRBJ1-5; the D gene is possibly TRBD1 (5 bases). Trimming took 6 bases from V and 3 from J, leaving 18 bases between them. There are 16 residues in the CDR3. Germline CDR1 is MNHEY and CDR2 is SMNVEV (reference sequence). CDR3 region: CASRPQGGPPNQPQHF. For the CDR3, the DNA is TGTGCCAGCAGGCCTCAGGGTGGACCCCCCAATCAGCCCCAGCATTTT.

V is TRBV5-4 and J is TRBJ1-2; tentative D call: TRBD1 (6 bases). This CDR3 comprises 14 residues. V was shortened by 4 bases and J by 5 bases, with 15 bases between the two germline ends. Germline V gene data show CDR1 as SGHNT and CDR2 as YYREEE (reference sequence). The CDR3 DNA follows: TGTGCCAGCAGCGCCACAGGGATTCGGTATGGCTACACCTTC. As protein: CASSATGIRYGYTF.

This chain joins TRBV18 and TRBJ2-1, with D possibly matching TRBD2 (6 bases). CDR3 length equals 18 residues. Germline V gene data show CDR1 as KGHSH and CDR2 as LQKENI. The V end lost 2 bases, the J end lost 1 base, and 18 bases lay between the germline ends. The CDR3 here is CASSPAITAGRSYNEQFF. Here the CDR3 DNA reads TGTGCCAGCTCACCAGCAATCACCGCGGGACGTTCCTACAATGAGCAGTTCTTC.

The genes are TRBV11-3 and TRBJ2-2; 8 nucleotides align to TRBD1. From germline, CDR1 is SGHNT and CDR2 YENEEA. The V segment lost 2 bases and the J segment 5 bases; nucleotides outside the gene matches: 13. CDR3 length: 18 amino acids. CDR3 loop: CASSLRSWQGARTGELFF. The CDR3 DNA follows: TGTGCCAGCAGCTTACGTAGTTGGCAGGGGGCGAGAACCGGGGAGCTGTTTTTT.

The J gene is TRBJ2-7, the V gene TRBV7-3; the match to TRBD1 covers 10 bases. The junction had 12 bases not matched to a gene; V was cut back by 4 bases and J by 6 bases. The CDR3 has 16 amino acids. Germline V gives CDR1 SGHTA, CDR2 FQGTGA. The DNA of the CDR3 is TGTGCCAGCAGCTCCGAACCGTGGACAGGGGGAGCCGAGCAGTACTTC. Its translation: CASSSEPWTGGAEQYF.

V and J are TRBV7-2 and TRBJ1-2; perhaps TRBD1 as D (5 bases). Germline CDR1 SGHTA, CDR2 FQGNSA. Trimming took 5 bases from V and 3 from J, leaving 10 bases between them. The CDR3 runs to 13 residues. The CDR3: CASSATAYYGYTF. Written as DNA, the CDR3 is TGTGCCAGCAGCGCGACAGCCTACTATGGCTACACCTTC.

A single count supports this clone. The chain has TRBV6-6 and TRBJ2-2; 7 positions agree with TRBD1. The V segment lost 2 bases and the J segment 5 bases; nucleotides outside the gene matches: 5. This CDR3 has 15 amino acids. CDR1 is MNHNY, CDR2 SVGAGI, per germline (reference sequence). CDR3 sequence: CASSYRGLGTGELFF. The CDR3 DNA sequence: TGTGCCAGCAGTTACAGGGGGCTGGGGACCGGGGAGCTGTTTTTT.

The V and J genes are TRBV30 and TRBJ2-5; 10 bases line up with TRBD2. The CDR3 totals 13 residues. V was pared by 4 bases and J by 6 bases, with 5 bases of the junction left unmatched. CDR1 and CDR2 from the germline V gene are GTSNPN and SVGIG (reference sequence). CDR3 protein: CAWTSGSAKTQYF. Written as DNA, the CDR3 is TGTGCCTGGACTAGCGGGAGTGCCAAGACCCAGTACTTC.

This clone showed up just a few times. The J gene is TRBJ1-5, the V gene TRBV30; tentative D call: TRBD1 (6 bases). V was cut by 0 bases and J by 1 base, with 7 bases left in between. The CDR3 has 14 amino acids. Germline CDR1 and CDR2: GTSNPN and SVGIG (reference sequence). CDR3 sequence (DNA): TGTGCCTGGAGTGTACAGGGAAGCAATCAGCCCCAGCATTTT. Its translation: CAWSVQGSNQPQHF.

The chain carries TRBV7-9 and TRBJ2-1; 12 bases align to TRBD2. Looked up from germline, CDR1 is SEHNR and CDR2 is FQNEAQ (reference sequence). The CDR3 has 16 amino acids. V lost 5 bases, J lost 3 bases, and 5 bases stayed unmatched. DNA of the CDR3: TGTGCCAGCAGCCCGACTAGCGGGAGCCACTACAATGAGCAGTTCTTC. Its translation is CASSPTSGSHYNEQFF. The complete variable domain, with remaining parts taken from reference TRBV7-9 and TRBJ2-1, reads DTGVSQNPRHKITKRGQNVTFRCDPISEHNRLYWYRQTLGQGPEFLTYFQNEAQLEKSRLLSDRFSAERPKGSFSTLEIQRTEQGDSAMYLCASSPTSGSHYNEQFFGPGTRLTVL.

Here the CDR3 DNA reads TGTGCCAGCAGTTCCTACAGGGGGGAGGACATCGGGCAGTTCTTC. This gives the protein CASSSYRGEDIGQFF. V gene TRBV7-9 combines with J gene TRBJ2-1; 8 bases align to TRBD1. This CDR3 has 15 residues. The V and J ends lost 6 bases and 12 bases, in that order; junction bases with no gene match: 16. Germline values: CDR1 SEHNR, CDR2 FQNEAQ (reference sequence).

In this sample, this clone turned up a few times. The genes are TRBV28 and TRBJ1-3; TRBD1 aligns across 10 bases. Germline V CDR1 and CDR2: MDHEN, SYDVKM. The junction had 14 bases not matched to a gene; V was cut back by 4 bases and J by 5 bases. The CDR3 sequence is 18 residues long. CDR3 nucleotides: TGTGCCAGCAGTTCCCACCCGGTGGGACAGGGGACCCGAAACACCATATATTTT. Protein product: CASSSHPVGQGTRNTIYF.

The V gene is TRBV5-4, the J gene TRBJ1-6; no clear D gene. The CDR3 runs 16 residues. V lost 10 bases to trimming and J lost 10 bases, with 27 bases between them. Germline lookup yields CDR1 SGHNT and CDR2 YYREEE (reference sequence). In DNA, the CDR3 is TGTGCCCTAATCCCCTCGGGTCCCCCTATTCGGTCACCCCTCCACTTT. Residues: CALIPSGPPIRSPLHF.

V is TRBV25-1 and J is TRBJ1-1, with D maybe TRBD1 (5 bases). CDR3 length: 14 amino acids. Germline loops: CDR1 MGHDK, CDR2 SYGVNS. V was shortened by 3 bases and J by 6 bases, with 14 bases between the two germline ends. The CDR3 spells CASSDSIGEAEAFF. CDR3 nucleotide sequence: TGTGCCAGCAGTGACTCGATAGGGGAGGCTGAAGCTTTCTTT.

The chain employs TRBV11-2 and TRBJ2-7; no clear D gene. The V gene's germline CDR1 is SGHAT and CDR2 FQNNGV. The CDR3 is 12 residues long. Trimming removed 7 bases at V and 3 bases at J, with 10 bases between. DNA of the CDR3: TGTGCCAGCACCTACGACAACTACGAGCAGTACTTC. This codes for CASTYDNYEQYF.

This chain links TRBV7-9 with TRBJ2-3; TRBD2 matches at 8 bases. Trimming removed 5 bases from V and 4 bases from J; junction bases left unmatched: 8. This CDR3 contains 15 residues. Germline loops: CDR1 SEHNR, CDR2 FQNEAQ (reference sequence). The CDR3 loop is CASSARGAGADTQYF. CDR3 bases: TGTGCCAGCAGCGCCCGGGGAGCGGGAGCAGATACGCAGTATTTT.

The rearrangement joins TRBV19 to TRBJ1-1; D is unclear. The CDR3 contains 12 residues. Germline CDR1 and CDR2: LNHDA and SQIVND (reference sequence). The germline V and J ends were trimmed by 6 bases and 6 bases, with 11 bases remaining between them. Here the CDR3 reads CASSPGGPEAFF. CDR3 nucleotide sequence: TGTGCCAGTAGCCCCGGCGGGCCTGAAGCTTTCTTT.

The chain links TRBV6-1 to TRBJ2-7; 11 bases match TRBD2. With V trimmed by 1 base and J by 2 bases, 10 bases remained unmatched. The length of the CDR3 is 18 residues. CDR1 MNHNS and CDR2 SASEGT come from the germline V gene. Here the CDR3 reads CASSEVLAGGRLPYEQYF. CDR3 nucleotides: TGTGCCAGCAGTGAAGTATTAGCGGGAGGGAGGCTCCCCTACGAGCAGTACTTC.

Only a few counts were recorded for this clone. The rearrangement joins TRBV6-2 or TRBV6-3 to TRBJ2-7; 13 nucleotides align to TRBD2. The V gene end was trimmed by 6 bases and the J gene end by 4 bases; junction bases not matched to a gene: 12. This CDR3 region has 17 residues. Germline lookup yields CDR1 MNHEY and CDR2 SVGEGT. Here the CDR3 reads CASSLTMGLAGRYEQYF. In nucleotides, the CDR3 is TGTGCCAGCAGCTTGACCATGGGACTAGCGGGGAGATACGAGCAGTACTTC.

The V and J genes are TRBV2 and TRBJ2-1, with unresolved D. V was shortened by 5 bases and J by 6 bases, with 5 bases between the two germline ends. Germline V gene sequence: CDR1 SNHLY, CDR2 FYNNEI. The CDR3 spans 11 residues. The CDR3 sequence is CASSPFNEQFF. CDR3 DNA sequence: TGTGCCAGCAGTCCCTTCAATGAGCAGTTCTTC.

V is TRBV15 and J is TRBJ2-3, with 12 bases fitting TRBD1. J was trimmed by 2 bases and V by 3 bases; bases with no gene match: 3. CDR1 LNHNV and CDR2 YYDKDF come from the germline V gene (reference sequence). CDR3 size: 16 residues. As DNA, the CDR3 is TGTGCCACCAGCAGCGGGACAGGGGGCTTCACAGATACGCAGTATTTT. Protein product: CATSSGTGGFTDTQYF.

The rearrangement uses TRBV4-1 and TRBJ1-3, with D perhaps matching TRBD1 (5 bases). The germline V and J ends were trimmed by 4 bases and 0 bases, with 10 bases remaining between them. In germline, CDR1 is MGHRA, CDR2 YSYEKL. The CDR3 covers 15 residues. The CDR3 sequence is CASSRSTDSGNTIYF. The CDR3 DNA reads TGCGCCAGCAGCCGGTCGACAGACTCTGGAAACACCATATATTTT.

The chain uses TRBV12-3 or TRBV12-4 and TRBJ2-7; D call uncertain. The V gene lost 4 bases and the J gene lost 0 bases, with 7 bases spanning the gap. This CDR3 is 13 amino acids long. The CDR3 sequence: CASSYGGSYEQYF. The CDR3 nucleotides read TGTGCCAGCAGTTATGGCGGCTCCTACGAGCAGTACTTC.

The chain carries TRBV19 and TRBJ2-1; weak D call: TRBD1 (5 bases). V lost 1 base to trimming and J lost 9 bases, with 13 bases between them. The germline V gene encodes CDR1 LNHDA and CDR2 SQIVND (reference sequence). This CDR3 comprises 14 residues. The CDR3 region has the DNA TGTGCCAGTAGTATAGTAACAGTAAGGGGTGAGCAGTTCTTC. Translation gives CASSIVTVRGEQFF.

This chain uses TRBV3-1 (or the pseudogene TRBV3-2) with TRBJ1-4; 7 bases are a match to TRBD1. This CDR3 spans 15 amino acids. The V segment lost 4 bases and the J segment 5 bases; nucleotides outside the gene matches: 7. Germline CDR1 LGHDT, CDR2 YNNKEL (reference sequence). For the CDR3, the DNA is TGTGCCAGCAGCCTTAAATCAGGGGGGAATGAAAAACTGTTTTTT. This codes for CASSLKSGGNEKLFF.

In this sample, this clone turned up once. The J gene is TRBJ2-2, the V gene TRBV9; TRBD1 matches 10 bases. Germline V gives CDR1 SGDLS, CDR2 YYNGEE. The CDR3 is 17 amino acids. V shed 0 bases and J 5 bases; nucleotides not matched to a gene: 7. The CDR3 is CASSVEGTGAGTGELFF. Written as DNA, the CDR3 is TGTGCCAGCAGCGTAGAGGGGACAGGGGCTGGAACCGGGGAGCTGTTTTTT.